This TCR beta chain derives from a study of shared clonotypes between healthy human individuals. V shed 4 bases, J shed 3 bases, and the junction held 1 base outside the gene matches. The CDR3 has 14 residues. Germline assignment: CDR1 ENHRY and CDR2 SYGVKD. Only in-frame clones appear in the TCRdb table, and some are missing; sequencing was by immunoSEQ multiplex PCR. The data contain a few million clones, approximately 93% of them singletons. This TCR was recovered from a man between 18 and 35 years old in good health. Some clones in this sample may be carry-over from other donors' samples. The chain is built from TRBV10-3 and TRBJ2-5; 11 positions match TRBD2. The sample was naive CD4+ T cells from PBMCs. The subset: CD45RA+ positively selected. The CDR3 DNA reads TGTGCCATCAGTGCACTAGCGGGAGAAGAGACCCAGTACTTC. It is translated as CAISALAGEETQYF.